The 23 T cell receptor beta chains below all came from one sample that was sequenced in a study of shared clonotypes between healthy human individuals. Measured with immunoSEQ multiplex PCR; TCRdb has only the in-frame clones, and not every one. The data show about 990,000 clones, with 70% to 80% seen just once and 0.55% to 0.7% held by the top ten. Input material: memory CD4+ T cells from PBMCs. Subset denoted: CD45RA-negative fraction. Receptors were obtained from a man in his late teens or twenties in good health. Some clones in this sample may be carry-over from other donors' samples.

CDR3 in amino acids: CASSQQGSGNTGELFF. The CDR3 DNA is TGCGCCAGCAGCCAGCAAGGTAGCGGGAACACCGGGGAGCTGTTTTTT. The chain links TRBV5-1 to TRBJ2-2, with D possibly TRBD2 on 6 matching bases. The germline CDR1 and CDR2 sequences are SGHRS and YFSETQ. CDR3 length equals 16 residues. V dropped 4 bases and J dropped 1 base, with 14 bases sitting between them.

This chain joins TRBV15 and TRBJ1-1; D remains unclear. Looked up from germline, CDR1 is LNHNV and CDR2 is YYDKDF (reference sequence). Trimming removed 7 bases from V and 3 bases from J, with 12 bases in between. The CDR3 extends over 13 amino acids. CDR3 nucleotides: TGTGCCACCACCCTTGGGGAAGACACTGAAGCTTTCTTT. Its translation is CATTLGEDTEAFF.

The chain links TRBV7-3 to TRBJ1-1, with 9 bases fitting TRBD1. V was pared by 2 bases and J by 5 bases, with 3 bases of the junction left unmatched. CDR3 length: 14 residues. Looked up from germline, CDR1 is SGHTA and CDR2 is FQGTGA. The CDR3 DNA follows: TGTGCCAGCAGCTTAGGACAGGGGATGACTGAAGCTTTCTTT. It specifies CASSLGQGMTEAFF. The whole variable domain, remainder taken from reference TRBV7-3 and TRBJ1-1, is GAGVSQTPSNKVTEKGKYVELRCDPISGHTALYWYRQSLGQGPEFLIYFQGTGAADDSGLPNDRFFAVRPEGSVSTLKIQRTERGDSAVYLCASSLGQGMTEAFFGQGTRLTVV.

The chain recombines TRBV7-3 with TRBJ2-5, with 8 bases lining up with TRBD2. The germline CDR1 and CDR2 sequences are SGHTA and FQGTGA. The V segment lost 5 bases and the J segment 5 bases; nucleotides outside the gene matches: 10. The CDR3 has 15 amino acids. CDR3 protein: CASSLLPGGFETQYF. CDR3 nucleotides: TGTGCCAGCAGCCTCCTCCCGGGGGGGTTTGAGACCCAGTACTTC.

In its sample, this clone was seen many times. The chain links TRBV27 to TRBJ2-7; the D gene is possibly TRBD2 (5 bases). CDR3 length: 13 amino acids. Germline CDR1 and CDR2: MNHEY and SMNVEV (reference sequence). Trimming took 6 bases from V and 3 from J, leaving 12 bases between them. For the CDR3, the DNA is TGTGCCAGCAGGCGCCCCGGAGGCTACGAGCAGTACTTC. It specifies CASRRPGGYEQYF.

The V call is TRBV5-4, the J call TRBJ1-5; D unresolved. V was cut by 0 bases and J by 7 bases, with 8 bases left in between. Germline values: CDR1 SGHNT, CDR2 YYREEE (reference sequence). The CDR3 is made up of 13 amino acids. As DNA, the CDR3 is TGTGCCAGCAGCTTGGATCAGAACCAGCCCCAGCATTTT. Encoded protein: CASSLDQNQPQHF. The complete variable domain, with remaining parts taken from reference TRBV5-4 and TRBJ1-5, reads ETGVTQSPTHLIKTRGQQVTLRCSSQSGHNTVSWYQQALGQGPQFIFQYYREEENGRGNFPPRFSGLQFPNYSSELNVNALELDDSALYLCASSLDQNQPQHFGDGTRLSIL.

For this clone: Distinct nucleotide sequences in the sample also encode this CDR3. This rearrangement joins TRBV5-8 to TRBJ2-2; D is possibly TRBD2 (5 bases). The germline V and J ends were trimmed by 0 bases and 5 bases, with 8 bases remaining between them. Germline values: CDR1 SGHTS, CDR2 YDEGEE. This CDR3 is built from 14 residues. The chain's CDR3 is CASSLGRRTGELFF. The CDR3 DNA sequence: TGTGCCAGCAGCTTGGGTCGGAGGACCGGGGAGCTGTTTTTT.

Note on this clone: This specimen includes other DNA sequences encoding the same CDR3. The chain employs TRBV19 and TRBJ2-1; D may be TRBD1 or TRBD2 (5 bases each). The V gene lost 2 bases and the J gene lost 7 bases, with 9 bases spanning the gap. This CDR3 is built from 13 residues. Looked up from germline, CDR1 is LNHDA and CDR2 is SQIVND (reference sequence). CDR3 amino acids: CASSILGGNEQFF. DNA for the CDR3: TGTGCCAGTAGTATACTTGGGGGAAATGAGCAGTTCTTC.

This sequence joins TRBV28 and TRBJ1-1; 7 nucleotides match TRBD1. The germline V gene encodes CDR1 MDHEN and CDR2 SYDVKM. The CDR3 consists of 13 residues. V gave up 1 base and J gave up 7 bases; unmatched junction bases: 3. The CDR3 loop is CASSLSGGVEAFF. CDR3 DNA: TGTGCCAGCAGTTTATCAGGGGGGGTTGAAGCTTTCTTT.

The genes are TRBV7-8 and TRBJ1-5; D unresolved. The CDR3 consists of 14 residues. Germline V gives CDR1 SGHVS, CDR2 FQNEAQ. Trimming stripped 3 bases from V and 0 bases from J, with 6 bases between. The CDR3 loop reads CASSFLNSNQPQHF. CDR3 DNA: TGTGCCAGCAGCTTCCTCAATAGCAATCAGCCCCAGCATTTT.

The chain recombines TRBV7-8 with TRBJ1-1, with 8 bases identical to TRBD1. With V trimmed by 1 base and J by 6 bases, 4 bases remained unmatched. This CDR3 contains 14 residues. The V gene's germline CDR1 is SGHVS and CDR2 FQNEAQ. CDR3 DNA: TGTGCCAGCAGCTTAGGCCAGGGGGCGTCTGAAGCTTTCTTT. Protein sequence: CASSLGQGASEAFF.

The rearrangement uses TRBV5-1 and TRBJ2-2; D not resolved. This CDR3 contains 12 residues. Trimming stripped 2 bases from V and 7 bases from J, with 6 bases between. Looked up from germline, CDR1 is SGHRS and CDR2 is YFSETQ. The CDR3 DNA reads TGCGCCAGCAGCTTTGAGGACGGGGAGCTGTTTTTT. Its protein product is CASSFEDGELFF.

CDR3 bases: TGTGCCAGTAGTACCCAAATGGGGACTAGCGGGAGCACCGGGGAGCTGTTTTTT. Residues: CASSTQMGTSGSTGELFF. This chain connects TRBV19 to TRBJ2-2; 14 nucleotides agree with TRBD2. Germline CDR1 reads LNHDA; CDR2 reads SQIVND (reference sequence). V was pared by 4 bases and J by 4 bases, with 8 bases of the junction left unmatched. The CDR3 covers 18 residues.

The chain joins TRBV7-3 to TRBJ2-7; a possible D gene is TRBD1 (6 bases). V was clipped by 0 bases and J by 5 bases, with 17 bases between them. Germline assignment: CDR1 SGHTA and CDR2 FQGTGA. CDR3 length: 16 amino acids. CDR3 loop: CASSLTGREGDDEQYF. In DNA form, the CDR3 reads TGTGCCAGCAGCTTAACGGGGCGAGAGGGGGACGACGAGCAGTACTTC.

This clone was detected only once. The chain carries TRBV28 and TRBJ1-2, with D possibly being TRBD1 (6 bases). CDR1 and CDR2 from the germline V gene are MDHEN and SYDVKM. V gave up 7 bases and J gave up 4 bases, with 16 bases separating them. CDR3 length: 14 amino acids. In DNA form, the CDR3 reads TGTGCCAGCACCCTAATGGGGGCCAGCTATGGCTACACCTTC. This encodes CASTLMGASYGYTF.

V gene TRBV7-9 combines with J gene TRBJ2-1; the D call may be TRBD1 or TRBD2 (5 bases each). Germline V gene data show CDR1 as SEHNR and CDR2 as FQNEAQ (reference sequence). CDR3 size: 15 residues. V was trimmed by 4 bases and J by 6 bases, leaving 16 bases between them. CDR3 amino acids: CASSSASRGANEQFF. As DNA, the CDR3 is TGTGCCAGCAGCTCCGCTAGCCGGGGCGCCAATGAGCAGTTCTTC. The variable domain in full, completed from reference TRBV7-9 and TRBJ2-1, reads DTGVSQNPRHKITKRGQNVTFRCDPISEHNRLYWYRQTLGQGPEFLTYFQNEAQLEKSRLLSDRFSAERPKGSFSTLEIQRTEQGDSAMYLCASSSASRGANEQFFGPGTRLTVL.

For this clone: Other DNA sequences in this specimen translate into the identical CDR3. The CDR3 nucleotides are TGCGCCAGCAGTCCAGGGATGAATGAGCAGTTCTTC. The encoded protein is CASSPGMNEQFF. The chain joins TRBV5-1 to TRBJ2-1; TRBD1 might be the D (5 bases). V lost 5 bases and J 7 bases, leaving 10 bases between the germline ends. The CDR3 contains 12 residues. Germline CDR1 is SGHRS and CDR2 is YFSETQ.

The V and J genes are TRBV7-9 and TRBJ2-1, with a weak D call TRBD2 (5 bases). Trimming left V 1 base short and J 5 bases short, with 9 bases between. CDR1 and CDR2 from the germline V gene are SEHNR and FQNEAQ (reference sequence). The CDR3 extends over 14 amino acids. This CDR3 is CASSLVPGNNEQFF. In nucleotides, the CDR3 is TGTGCCAGCAGCTTAGTGCCGGGGAACAATGAGCAGTTCTTC.

This chain connects TRBV4-3 to TRBJ1-2; tentative D call: TRBD1 (5 bases). The V end lost 0 bases, the J end lost 4 bases, and 6 bases lay between the germline ends. Looked up from germline, CDR1 is LGHNA and CDR2 is YSLEER. The CDR3 runs to 13 residues. The CDR3 region is CASSQEQAYGYTF. CDR3 nucleotide sequence: TGCGCCAGCAGCCAAGAACAGGCCTATGGCTACACCTTC.

Note on this clone: A far bigger clonotype differs at one base, so this is likely a read error. V is TRBV19 and J is TRBJ2-5; 9 bases map to TRBD1. This CDR3 spans 17 amino acids. Germline V gene lookup returns CDR1 LNHDA and CDR2 SQIVND (reference sequence). The CDR3 sequence: CANSPSRTGDYQETQYF. The CDR3 DNA is TGTGCCAATAGTCCAAGCCGGACAGGGGACTACCAAGAGACCCAGTACTTC.

This chain links TRBV10-3 with TRBJ1-2; D gene uncertain. This CDR3 is built from 15 residues. Trimming took off 3 bases at V and 0 bases at J, with 11 bases between the two ends. Germline V gene data show CDR1 as ENHRY and CDR2 as SYGVKD. CDR3 sequence reads: CAISDLTDPNYGYTF. DNA of the CDR3: TGTGCCATCAGTGATTTGACGGACCCTAACTATGGCTACACCTTC.

This clone was seen just once. This chain links TRBV5-8 with TRBJ2-3, with 13 bases lining up with TRBD2. Germline values: CDR1 SGHTS, CDR2 YDEGEE. The V segment lost 4 bases and the J segment 10 bases; nucleotides outside the gene matches: 9. The CDR3 totals 15 residues. The CDR3 loop is CASSLRLAGGGPQYF. As DNA, the CDR3 is TGTGCCAGCAGCCTTCGACTAGCGGGAGGAGGTCCGCAGTATTTT.

This chain uses TRBV2 with TRBJ2-7; the D gene is possibly TRBD1 (5 bases). Germline-derived CDR1 and CDR2 are SNHLY and FYNNEI. Trimming stripped 3 bases from V and 6 bases from J, with 12 bases between. The CDR3 contains 13 residues. DNA of the CDR3: TGTGCCAGCAGTGATGTAGGGGCTGGCGAGCAGTACTTC. Amino acid sequence: CASSDVGAGEQYF.